The source of this T cell receptor beta chain is a study of T-cell reconstitution after alpha-beta-depleted transplantation in children. The ends lost 3 bases at V and 2 bases at J; junction bases unmatched: 4. The CDR3 length is 15 residues. Preparing the TCRbeta library involved the use of unique molecular identifiers. TCRdb redid the calling of the PCR reads with MiXCR, one entry per CDR3 protein. The sample lists hundreds of thousands of distinct CDR3 sequences, 12% seen once, with over 2.5% in the top ten. There are many counts of this clonotype. This specimen was PBMCs from the stem cell graft donor, taken from the stem cell graft. The J gene is TRBJ2-7, the V gene TRBV12-3 or TRBV12-4; 10 nucleotides align to TRBD2. This TCR was recovered from a human donor who donated a stem cell graft to a child with acute lymphoblastic leukemia. This CDR3 reads CASSLGLAMAYEQYF. The CDR3 DNA follows: TGTGCCAGCAGTTTGGGACTAGCGATGGCCTACGAGCAGTACTTC.